These T cell receptor beta chains were read from a single sample in a study of CD8 T cells in ankylosing spondylitis. TCRdb processed the 5' RACE reads anew with MiXCR; each CDR3 protein has one entry. This sample has about 540,000 distinct CDR3 sequences, with more than 9.5% found just once. The sequenced sample was blood, either unsorted or a sorted T cell fraction (not recorded which). The receptors stem from a male donor with ankylosing spondylitis. Both conserved end residues are part of each CDR3. D genes are given only for firm matches. Only part of the rows carry a size: once, few, many, or a class if the clone is expanded.

d_call | clone_size | j_call | v_call | cdr3_nt | cdr3_aa
- | many | TRBJ2-3 | TRBV7-9 | TGTGCCAGCAGCTTAGCGCAGGGTACCACAGATACGCAGTATTTT | CASSLAQGTTDTQYF
- | many | TRBJ1-1 | TRBV10-3 | TGTGCCATCAGCGTCCGGGACACGAACACTGAAGCTTTCTTT | CAISVRDTNTEAFF
TRBD2 | many | TRBJ2-1 | TRBV7-9 | TGTGCCAGCACAAGAGCGGGAGAGCCGGGTGAGCAGTTCTTC | CASTRAGEPGEQFF
- | few | TRBJ1-4 | TRBV7-2 | TGTGCCAGCAGACCTCTCGGGGGCTATGAAAAACTGTTTTTT | CASRPLGGYEKLFF
- | few | TRBJ2-1 | TRBV2 | TGTGCCAGCAAGAGGGTAGTAGGGGGACGGGAGCAGTTCTTC | CASKRVVGGREQFF
- | many | TRBJ2-7 | TRBV20-1 | TGCAGTGCCACAACCTACAGGGATCGCGAGCAGTACTTC | CSATTYRDREQYF
TRBD1 | many | TRBJ2-1 | TRBV5-1 | TGCGCCAGCGGAAGGGGACAGGGGGACGGTGAGCAGTTCTTC | CASGRGQGDGEQFF
- | - | TRBJ1-1 | TRBV24-1 | TGTGCCACCAGTGATTGGGGCAGGGAAGCTTTCTTT | CATSDWGREAFF
TRBD2 | - | TRBJ2-1 | TRBV7-9 | TGTGCCAGCAGCCCCCCGGGGGGTCCCTGGGTCTACAATGAGCAGTTCTTC | CASSPPGGPWVYNEQFF
- | - | TRBJ1-6 | TRBV5-1 | TGCGCCAGCAGCTTGGACGGCATTAATTCACCCCTCCACTTT | CASSLDGINSPLHF
TRBD2 | many | TRBJ2-7 | TRBV20-1 | TGCAGTGCAGTCTTAGCGGGAGGCCGCTACGAGCAGTACTTC | CSAVLAGGRYEQYF
- | many | TRBJ2-1 | TRBV11-2 | TGTGCCAGCAGCCGCATGGTGGGGGCCTCCTACAATGAGCAGTTCTTC | CASSRMVGASYNEQFF
- | - | TRBJ2-3 | TRBV20-1 | TGCAGTGCTACCCTTCCCCGAATCGGGTTCACAGATACGCAGTATTTT | CSATLPRIGFTDTQYF
- | many | TRBJ2-7 | TRBV20-1 | TGCAGTGCTAGTGAAAGGTCCTACGAGCAGTACTTC | CSASERSYEQYF
- | few | TRBJ2-6 | TRBV5-1 | TGCGCCAGCAGCGAGGACCGCCTCGCCGGGGCCAACGTCCTGACTTTC | CASSEDRLAGANVLTF
- | - | TRBJ2-5 | TRBV30 | TGTGCCTGGAGTGTAGCGGCGGGTAGGGAGACCCAGTACTTC | CAWSVAAGRETQYF
- | - | TRBJ1-5 | TRBV20-1 | TGCAGTGCTATGGGTAGCAATCAGCCCCAGCATTTT | CSAMGSNQPQHF
- | few | TRBJ2-2 | TRBV21-1 | TGTGCCAGCAGTCAGGGGTTGGACGGGGAGCTGTTTTTT | CASSQGLDGELFF
TRBD2 | - | TRBJ2-3 | TRBV7-8 | TGTGCCAGCAGCTTAGCGCTGTCTAGCGGGAGGCCAGATACGCAGTATTTT | CASSLALSSGRPDTQYF
- | - | TRBJ1-5 | TRBV9 | TGTGCCAGCAGCGTAGATGCTCTGGGAATGGCCCAGCATTTT | CASSVDALGMAQHF
- | many | TRBJ2-7 | TRBV4-2 | TGTGCCAGCAGGGCAAACCTCGGGAGCCCCTACGAGCAGTACTTC | CASRANLGSPYEQYF
- | few | TRBJ2-3 | TRBV7-9 | TGTGCCAGCAGCTCCGAACGCTACACAGATACGCAGTATTTT | CASSSERYTDTQYF
- | - | TRBJ1-1 | TRBV7-9 | TGTGCCAGCAGCCCATCGAAGGGCCAGGACAGGAACACTGAAGCTTTCTTT | CASSPSKGQDRNTEAFF
- | few | TRBJ1-4 | TRBV12-3/TRBV12-4 | TGTGCCAGCAGTTTCGGTTCGTCGTCCTTGTTTTTT | CASSFGSSSLFF
- | - | TRBJ2-1 | TRBV11-2 | TGTGCCAGCAGCTTATTTGGGAGGAGCTCCTACAATGAGCAGTTCTTC | CASSLFGRSSYNEQFF
- | few | TRBJ1-6 | TRBV20-1 | TGCAGTGCTAGCGGGGACACCAATTCACCCCTCCACTTT | CSASGDTNSPLHF
- | - | TRBJ1-5 | TRBV2 | TGTGCCAGCACCCTAGCTGGGGGGCATCAGCCCCAGCATTTT | CASTLAGGHQPQHF
- | few | TRBJ2-3 | TRBV5-6 | TGTGCCAGCACCCCGACTTGGGATTCCACAGATACGCAGTATTTT | CASTPTWDSTDTQYF
TRBD1 | - | TRBJ1-1 | TRBV29-1 | TGCAGCGCAATGGGACAGCAGAACACTGAAGCTTTCTTT | CSAMGQQNTEAFF
- | - | TRBJ2-2 | TRBV10-1 | TGCGCCAGCAGTGAGTCTCGGATCTGGCTGGGGGAGCTGTTTTTT | CASSESRIWLGELFF
- | - | TRBJ1-1 | TRBV20-1 | TGCAGTGCTAGAGATCCTTGGGAATTGAACACTGAAGCTTTCTTT | CSARDPWELNTEAFF
- | few | TRBJ2-3 | TRBV7-2 | TGTGCCAGCAGCCCCCAGGGCCTAACAGATACGCAGTATTTT | CASSPQGLTDTQYF
- | - | TRBJ1-3 | TRBV20-1 | TGCAGTGCTAGCTACAGCTCTGGAAACACCATATATTTT | CSASYSSGNTIYF
TRBD2 | - | TRBJ2-1 | TRBV29-1 | TGCAGCGTTCACGGGGGGTCCTACAATGAGCAGTTCTTC | CSVHGGSYNEQFF
TRBD2 | - | TRBJ2-1 | TRBV6-2/TRBV6-3 | TGTGCCAGCGACTCCTCCTGGACTAGCGGGAGAAATGAGCAGTTCTTC | CASDSSWTSGRNEQFF
TRBD1 | few | TRBJ1-4 | TRBV25-1 | TGTGCCAGCAGTGAGCCTGGACAGGTTGATGAAAAACTGTTTTTT | CASSEPGQVDEKLFF
- | few | TRBJ2-3 | TRBV20-1 | TGCAGTGCTAGAGATCTCCAGGGTGAAGGCACAGATACGCAGTATTTT | CSARDLQGEGTDTQYF
- | - | TRBJ2-1 | TRBV29-1 | TGCAGCGTTGAAGGACGGTTAGCGGACGAGTTGGAGCAGTTCTTC | CSVEGRLADELEQFF
TRBD1 | - | TRBJ2-3 | TRBV4-1 | TGCGCCAGCAGCACCATCGGACAGGGGGGCACAGATACGCAGTATTTT | CASSTIGQGGTDTQYF
- | many | TRBJ1-2 | TRBV20-1 | TGCAGTGCTGGAACAGGGCTAGACTATGGCTACACCTTC | CSAGTGLDYGYTF
TRBD2 | few | TRBJ2-3 | TRBV19 | TGTGCCAGTAGTATGTCACTAGCGGGAGTGGCAGATACGCAGTATTTT | CASSMSLAGVADTQYF
- | - | TRBJ2-2 | TRBV7-9 | TGTGCCAGCATCCTGAGATCCGGGGAGCTGTTTTTT | CASILRSGELFF
TRBD1 | few | TRBJ2-7 | TRBV7-8 | TGTGCCAGCAGCATAGGACAGGGACCCTACGAGCAGTACTTC | CASSIGQGPYEQYF
TRBD2 | - | TRBJ2-1 | TRBV11-2 | TGTGCCAGCACCCAAGGAGCGGGAGGGCCCCCTTACAATGAGCAGTTCTTC | CASTQGAGGPPYNEQFF
- | few | TRBJ1-2 | TRBV5-1 | TGCGCCAGCAGCTTGTTACAGAGCGCTAACTATGGCTACACCTTC | CASSLLQSANYGYTF
- | few | TRBJ1-1 | TRBV4-2 | TGTGCCAGCCGTATCGATGGAACAGAGAACACTGAAGCTTTCTTT | CASRIDGTENTEAFF
- | few | TRBJ2-1 | TRBV15 | TGTGCCACCAGCCTAGCCAACAATGAGCAGTTCTTC | CATSLANNEQFF
- | - | TRBJ2-2 | TRBV6-5 | TGTGCCAGCAGTTACTCGAGTAGGATGAACGGGGAGCTGTTTTTT | CASSYSSRMNGELFF
- | few | TRBJ1-2 | TRBV10-3 | TGTGCCACCAGCCCCCCACCGGGACGGAGCGGGAATTATGGCTACACCTTC | CATSPPPGRSGNYGYTF
- | - | TRBJ2-2 | TRBV5-6 | TGTGCCAGCAGCTTGGAGGAACCCGGGGAGCTGTTTTTT | CASSLEEPGELFF
- | few | TRBJ2-1 | TRBV24-1 | TGTGCCACCAGTGATTCCGGCTGGAGCTCCTACAATGAGCAGTTCTTC | CATSDSGWSSYNEQFF
TRBD2 | few | TRBJ2-7 | TRBV24-1 | TGTGCCACCAGTGACCCGACTAGCGGGAGCTCCTACGAGCAGTACTTC | CATSDPTSGSSYEQYF
TRBD1 | - | TRBJ2-3 | TRBV24-1 | TGTGCCACCAGTGATTTGGGACCCACAGGGGATCTAATGAACACAGATACGCAGTATTTT | CATSDLGPTGDLMNTDTQYF
- | - | TRBJ2-1 | TRBV7-7 | TGTGCCACCCAGCAGGGCAATGAGCAGTTCTTC | CATQQGNEQFF